This is a list of T cell receptor beta chains from one sample in a study of blood T cells in healthy people across ages. TCRdb reanalysed the 5' RACE reads using MiXCR and keeps one entry per CDR3 protein. The sample consists of hundreds of thousands of distinct CDR3 sequences, roughly 50% of them appearing once. The specimen sequenced was blood. Every receptor here comes from a man younger than 45 in good health. CDR3s include the opening cysteine and the closing phenylalanine or tryptophan. D genes are given only for firm matches. A row's size may be missing; if present it is once, few, many or a size class.

CDR3aa	CDR3nt	j_gene	d_gene	v_gene	len	abundance
CSADGLAASTDTQYF	TGCAGTGCTGACGGACTAGCGGCTAGCACAGATACGCAGTATTTT	TRBJ2-3	TRBD2	TRBV20-1	15	-
CASSDSADTQYF	TGTGCCAGCTCAGACAGTGCAGATACGCAGTATTTT	TRBJ2-3	-	TRBV6-5	12	-
CASSWGAASDEQFF	TGTGCCAGCAGCTGGGGGGCCGCGTCCGATGAGCAGTTCTTC	TRBJ2-1	-	TRBV7-2	14	few
CASSDIQGTMGEQYF	TGTGCCAGTAGTGACATACAGGGTACGATGGGCGAGCAGTACTTC	TRBJ2-7	-	TRBV19	15	-
CASSLALGQVTSTDTQYF	TGCGCCAGCAGCTTGGCCTTAGGGCAGGTGACCAGCACAGATACGCAGTATTTT	TRBJ2-3	-	TRBV5-1	18	once
CASSRQSHEQFF	TGTGCCAGCAGCCGACAGTCCCATGAGCAGTTCTTC	TRBJ2-1	-	TRBV7-2	12	-
CASSELGDTEAFF	TGTGCCAGCAGTGAACTCGGGGACACTGAAGCTTTCTTT	TRBJ1-1	-	TRBV6-1	13	-
CSVVFGFLDNEQYF	TGCAGCGTTGTATTTGGTTTCCTGGACAATGAGCAGTACTTC	TRBJ2-5	-	TRBV29-1	14	-
CASAAGANYEQYF	TGCGCCAGTGCCGCAGGGGCGAATTACGAGCAGTACTTC	TRBJ2-7	-	TRBV5-1	13	-
CASSQALVREQYF	TGTGCCAGCAGCCAAGCACTAGTTCGCGAGCAGTACTTC	TRBJ2-7	-	TRBV3-1	13	-
CSARPSGRLTDTQYF	TGCAGTGCTAGGCCTAGCGGGAGATTAACAGATACGCAGTATTTT	TRBJ2-3	TRBD2	TRBV20-1	15	-
CAISERQQYEQYF	TGTGCCATCAGTGAAAGGCAGCAATACGAGCAGTACTTC	TRBJ2-7	-	TRBV10-3	13	-
CASNYGRTYNEQFF	TGTGCCAGCAATTACGGGAGAACCTACAATGAGCAGTTCTTC	TRBJ2-1	-	TRBV6-2/TRBV6-3	14	-
CASSPPPQGNEQFF	TGTGCCAGCAGCCCCCCCCCACAGGGCAATGAGCAGTTCTTC	TRBJ2-1	-	TRBV7-2	14	-
CSASLSTDTQYF	TGCAGTGCTAGCTTGAGCACAGATACGCAGTATTTT	TRBJ2-3	-	TRBV20-1	12	-
CASSELRGLTDTQYF	TGTGCCAGCAGTGAGTTGCGGGGGCTCACAGATACGCAGTATTTT	TRBJ2-3	-	TRBV2	15	-
CASAGPADTQYF	TGCGCCAGCGCTGGTCCAGCAGATACGCAGTATTTT	TRBJ2-3	-	TRBV10-1	12	-
CAIKVGNSYNEQYF	TGTGCCATCAAGGTGGGGAACTCCTACAATGAGCAGTACTTC	TRBJ2-7	-	TRBV10-3	14	few
CASTAYSRGTDMQYF	TGTGCCAGCACAGCTTATTCCCGGGGCACAGATATGCAGTATTTT	TRBJ2-3	-	TRBV11-2	15	-
CASSHSGNSYNEQYF	TGTGCCAGCAGCCACTCCGGGAACTCCTACAATGAGCAGTACTTC	TRBJ2-7	-	TRBV5-6	15	-
CASSLFGTGGADTQYF	TGTGCCAGCAGCTTGTTCGGAACGGGAGGGGCAGATACGCAGTATTTT	TRBJ2-3	TRBD2	TRBV11-1	16	-
CASSFEGSWDTEAFF	TGTGCCAGCAGTTTTGAGGGAAGTTGGGACACTGAAGCTTTCTTT	TRBJ1-1	-	TRBV28	15	-
CASSLMGGANVLTF	TGTGCCAGCAGTTTGATGGGTGGGGCCAACGTCCTGACTTTC	TRBJ2-6	-	TRBV28	14	-
CASSTRLAGSTDTQYF	TGTGCCAGCAGCACCCGACTAGCGGGTAGCACAGATACGCAGTATTTT	TRBJ2-3	TRBD2	TRBV5-1	16	-
CASSYEGDLREQYF	TGTGCCAGCAGTTACGAAGGGGATCTGAGAGAGCAGTACTTC	TRBJ2-4	-	TRBV6-6	14	-
CASSYPAGVYEQYF	TGTGCCAGCAGTTACCCAGCGGGAGTATACGAGCAGTACTTC	TRBJ2-7	TRBD2	TRBV6-2/TRBV6-3	14	few
CASSYSTLPNEKLFF	TGTGCCAGCAGTTACTCGACGTTACCTAATGAAAAACTGTTTTTT	TRBJ1-4	-	TRBV6-2/TRBV6-3	15	once
CASSLGGSSANEQFF	TGTGCCAGCAGCTTAGGCGGGAGCTCGGCCAATGAGCAGTTCTTC	TRBJ2-1	TRBD2	TRBV7-2	15	few
CASSLTFGGIGTSGSEQFF	TGTGCCAGCAGCTTAACGTTTGGGGGAATCGGGACTAGCGGTTCTGAGCAGTTCTTC	TRBJ2-1	TRBD2	TRBV7-9	19	-
CSARLRGRGNQPQHF	TGCAGTGCTAGACTACGGGGTAGGGGCAATCAGCCCCAGCATTTT	TRBJ1-5	-	TRBV20-1	15	-
CSARGGAVSYNEQFF	TGCAGTGCTAGAGGTGGGGCCGTTTCCTACAATGAGCAGTTCTTC	TRBJ2-1	-	TRBV20-1	15	few
CASSPNPGTGYNEQFF	TGTGCCAGCAGCCCCAACCCCGGGACGGGCTACAATGAGCAGTTCTTC	TRBJ2-1	-	TRBV7-9	16	-
CASSFGAATDTQYF	TGTGCCAGCAGCTTTGGGGCGGCCACAGATACGCAGTATTTT	TRBJ2-3	-	TRBV7-9	14	-
CASSPRQFGGTDTQYF	TGTGCCAGCAGCCCCCGACAGTTCGGAGGCACAGATACGCAGTATTTT	TRBJ2-3	-	TRBV9	16	-
CASSQDGGANSYEQYF	TGTGCCAGCAGCCAAGACGGAGGGGCCAACTCCTACGAGCAGTACTTC	TRBJ2-7	-	TRBV3-1	16	-
CAQQPPGSYEQYF	TGTGCCCAACAGCCTCCGGGGTCTTACGAGCAGTACTTC	TRBJ2-7	-	TRBV30	13	once
CAISGSTSGRDDTQYF	TGTGCCATCAGTGGCTCGACTAGCGGGAGGGACGATACGCAGTATTTT	TRBJ2-3	TRBD2	TRBV10-3	16	once